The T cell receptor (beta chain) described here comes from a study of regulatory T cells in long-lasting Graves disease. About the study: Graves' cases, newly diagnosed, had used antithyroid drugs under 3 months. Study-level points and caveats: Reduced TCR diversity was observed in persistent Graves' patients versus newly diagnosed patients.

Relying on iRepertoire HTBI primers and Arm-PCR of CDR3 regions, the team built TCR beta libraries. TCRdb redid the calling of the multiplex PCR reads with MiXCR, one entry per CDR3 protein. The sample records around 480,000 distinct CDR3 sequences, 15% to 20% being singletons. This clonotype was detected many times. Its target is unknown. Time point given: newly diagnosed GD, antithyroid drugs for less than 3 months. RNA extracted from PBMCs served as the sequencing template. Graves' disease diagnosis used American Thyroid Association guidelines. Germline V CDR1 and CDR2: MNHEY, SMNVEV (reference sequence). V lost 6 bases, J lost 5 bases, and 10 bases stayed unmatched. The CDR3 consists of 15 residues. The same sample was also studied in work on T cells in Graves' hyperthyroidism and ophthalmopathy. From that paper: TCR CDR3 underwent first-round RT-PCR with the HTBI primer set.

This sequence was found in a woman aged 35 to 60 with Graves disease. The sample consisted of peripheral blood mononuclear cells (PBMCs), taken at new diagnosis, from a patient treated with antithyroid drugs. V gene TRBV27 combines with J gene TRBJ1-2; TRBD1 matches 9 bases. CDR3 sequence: CASSLTWTGDYGYTF. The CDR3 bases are TGTGCCAGCAGCTTGACCTGGACAGGGGATTATGGCTACACCTTC.